This T cell receptor (beta chain) comes out of a study of T cells in Graves' hyperthyroidism and ophthalmopathy. Researchers amplified the TCR beta CDR3 regions from RNA transcripts. The TCR CDR3 first-round RT-PCR relied on the HTBI primer set. TCRdb redid the calling of the multiplex PCR reads with MiXCR, one entry per CDR3 protein. The table includes a few hundred thousand distinct CDR3 sequences, about an eighth detected once. This clonotype appeared a few times. As yet, its antigen is unknown. Study-wide results and limits: Most thyroid clonotypes that were expanded above 0.001 also turned up in blood.

The CDR3 is made up of 11 amino acids. The V end was cut by 6 bases, the J end by 4 bases, with 10 bases between. CDR1 and CDR2 from the germline V gene are SQVTM and ANQGSEA. The sequencing input was blood. This sequence joins TRBV29-1 and TRBJ2-7; D uncertain. This TCR derives from a woman aged 40 to 50 with Graves' ophthalmopathy. The CDR3 loop reads CSVFKEYEQYF. The CDR3 nucleotides read TGCAGCGTATTCAAGGAATACGAGCAGTACTTC.